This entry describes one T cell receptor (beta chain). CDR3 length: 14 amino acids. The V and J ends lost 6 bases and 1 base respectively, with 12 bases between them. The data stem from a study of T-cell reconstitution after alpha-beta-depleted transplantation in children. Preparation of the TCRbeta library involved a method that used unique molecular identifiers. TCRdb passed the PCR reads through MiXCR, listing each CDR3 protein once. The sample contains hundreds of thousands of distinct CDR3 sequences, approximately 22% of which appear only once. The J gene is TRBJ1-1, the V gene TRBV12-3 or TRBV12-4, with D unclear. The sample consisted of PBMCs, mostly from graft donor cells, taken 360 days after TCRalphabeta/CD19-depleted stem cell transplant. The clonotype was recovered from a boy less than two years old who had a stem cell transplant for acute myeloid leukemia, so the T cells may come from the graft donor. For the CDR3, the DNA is TGTGCCAGCAGGCGGTCATCGGGGAACACTGAAGCTTTCTTT. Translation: CASRRSSGNTEAFF.